This T cell receptor (beta chain) was retrieved from a study of regulatory T cells in long-lasting Graves disease. The CDR3 length is 15 residues. Germline V gives CDR1 SQVTM, CDR2 ANQGSEA. V lost 7 bases to trimming and J lost 0 bases; unmatched junction nucleotides: 7. Time point noted: newly diagnosed GD, antithyroid drugs for less than 3 months. PBMC-extracted RNA yielded the TCR library. Assembly of TCR beta libraries relied on iRepertoire HTBI primers together with Arm-PCR of CDR3 regions. Via MiXCR, TCRdb re-called the multiplex PCR reads, giving one row per CDR3 protein. The sample includes more than 400,000 distinct CDR3 sequences, roughly 15% seen only once; the top ten take about 10%. The same sample was also used in a study of T cells in Graves' hyperthyroidism and ophthalmopathy. That report notes: Ophthalmopathy onset followed model prediction by a median approximately 7 months.

The input for sequencing was peripheral blood mononuclear cells (PBMCs), taken at new diagnosis, from a patient treated with antithyroid drugs. This sequence originates from a woman aged 25 to 39 with Graves disease. The chain has TRBV29-1 and TRBJ2-2, with 8 bases identical to TRBD2. The CDR3 here is CSAGGGFANTGELFF. The CDR3 DNA reads as TGCAGCGCGGGGGGGGGGTTCGCGAACACCGGGGAGCTGTTTTTT.